This TCR beta chain was captured by sequencing in a study of patients and donors after allogeneic stem cell transplantation. Germline V gives CDR1 SGHTA, CDR2 FQGTGA. This CDR3 is 12 amino acids long. Trimming shortened V by 8 bases and J by 2 bases, and 9 bases separated the two germline ends. MiXCR, run by TCRdb on the RT-PCR reads, gives a single entry per CDR3 protein. This sample has more than 850,000 distinct CDR3 sequences, with more than 15% found just once. V is TRBV7-3 and J is TRBJ1-2; no reliable D call. The sequence was obtained from a human donor who was either an allogeneic HSCT recipient or a stem cell or donor lymphocyte infusion donor (not recorded which). It is not recorded whose cells these are; they may come from a transplant donor. Sequenced material: blood, either unsorted or a sorted T cell fraction (not recorded which). In DNA, the CDR3 is TGTGCCAGCGGCCGAAGGAACTATGGCTACACCTTC. Translating it yields CASGRRNYGYTF.